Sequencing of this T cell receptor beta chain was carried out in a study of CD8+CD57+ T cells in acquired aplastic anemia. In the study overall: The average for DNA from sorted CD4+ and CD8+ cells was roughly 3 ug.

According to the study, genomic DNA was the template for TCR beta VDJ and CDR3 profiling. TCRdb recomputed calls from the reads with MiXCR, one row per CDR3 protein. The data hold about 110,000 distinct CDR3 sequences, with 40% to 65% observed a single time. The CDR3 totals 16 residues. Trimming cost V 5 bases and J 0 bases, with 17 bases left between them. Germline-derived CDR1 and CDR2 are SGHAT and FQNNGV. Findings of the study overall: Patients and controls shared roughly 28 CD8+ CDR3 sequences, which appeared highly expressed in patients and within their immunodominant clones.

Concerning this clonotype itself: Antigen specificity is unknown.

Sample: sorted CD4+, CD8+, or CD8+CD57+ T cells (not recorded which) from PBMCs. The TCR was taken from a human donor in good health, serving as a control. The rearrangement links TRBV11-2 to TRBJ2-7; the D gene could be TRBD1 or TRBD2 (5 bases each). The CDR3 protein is CASSPRPGAASYEQYF. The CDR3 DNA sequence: TGTGCCAGCAGCCCCCGGCCCGGGGCCGCCTCCTACGAGCAGTACTTC.